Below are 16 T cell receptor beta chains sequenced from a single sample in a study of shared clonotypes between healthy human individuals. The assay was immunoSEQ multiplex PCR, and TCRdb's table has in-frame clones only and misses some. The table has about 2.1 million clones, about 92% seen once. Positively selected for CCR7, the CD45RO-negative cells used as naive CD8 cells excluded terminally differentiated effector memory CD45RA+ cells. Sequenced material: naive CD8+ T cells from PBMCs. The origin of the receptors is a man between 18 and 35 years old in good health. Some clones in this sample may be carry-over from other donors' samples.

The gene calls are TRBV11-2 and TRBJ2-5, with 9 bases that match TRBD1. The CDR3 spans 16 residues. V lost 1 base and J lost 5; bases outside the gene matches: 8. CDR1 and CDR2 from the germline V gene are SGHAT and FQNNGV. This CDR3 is CASSLVSTGGIETQYF. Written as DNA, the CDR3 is TGTGCCAGCAGCTTAGTTTCGACAGGGGGAATCGAGACCCAGTACTTC. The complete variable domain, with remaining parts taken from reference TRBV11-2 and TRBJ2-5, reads EAGVAQSPRYKIIEKRQSVAFWCNPISGHATLYWYQQILGQGPKLLIQFQNNGVVDDSQLPKDRFSAERLKGVDSTLKIQPAKLEDSAVYLCASSLVSTGGIETQYFGPGTRLLVL.

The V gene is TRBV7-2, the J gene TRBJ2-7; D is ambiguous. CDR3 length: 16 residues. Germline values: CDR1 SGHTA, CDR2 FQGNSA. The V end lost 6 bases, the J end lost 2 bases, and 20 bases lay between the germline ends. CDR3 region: CASSPVGPTITYEQYF. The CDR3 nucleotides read TGTGCCAGCAGTCCGGTTGGGCCGACGATCACCTACGAGCAGTACTTC.

CDR3 loop: CASSPHEGGRTDTQYF. As DNA, the CDR3 is TGTGCCAGCAGCCCTCATGAGGGGGGAAGGACAGATACGCAGTATTTT. The V gene is TRBV28, the J gene TRBJ2-3; D is tentatively TRBD1 or TRBD2 (6 bases each). The germline gives CDR1 MDHEN, CDR2 SYDVKM. The CDR3 is made up of 16 amino acids. Trimming cost V 6 bases and J 3 bases, with 19 bases left between them. Variable domain in full (rest from reference TRBV28 and TRBJ2-3): DVKVTQSSRYLVKRTGEKVFLECVQDMDHENMFWYRQDPGLGLRLIYFSYDVKMKEKGDIPEGYSVSREKKERFSLILESASTNQTSMYLCASSPHEGGRTDTQYFGPGTRLTVL.

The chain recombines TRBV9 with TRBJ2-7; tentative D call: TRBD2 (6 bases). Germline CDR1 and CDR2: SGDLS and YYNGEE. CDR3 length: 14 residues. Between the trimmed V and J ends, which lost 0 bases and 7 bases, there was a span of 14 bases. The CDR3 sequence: CASSVGGDPQEQYF. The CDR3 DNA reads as TGTGCCAGCAGCGTAGGGGGGGACCCACAAGAGCAGTACTTC. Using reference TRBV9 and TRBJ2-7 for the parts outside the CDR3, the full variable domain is DSGVTQTPKHLITATGQRVTLRCSPRSGDLSVYWYQQSLDQGLQFLIQYYNGEERAKGNILERFSAQQFPDLHSELNLSSLELGDSALYFCASSVGGDPQEQYFGPGTRLTVT.

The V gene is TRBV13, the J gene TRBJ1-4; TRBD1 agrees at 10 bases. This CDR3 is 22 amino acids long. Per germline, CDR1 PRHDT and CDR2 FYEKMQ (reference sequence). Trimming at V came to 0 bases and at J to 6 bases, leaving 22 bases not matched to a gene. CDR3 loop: CASSLGPGGGAGTGVLDEKLFF. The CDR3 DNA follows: TGTGCCAGCAGCTTAGGCCCTGGGGGCGGAGCCGGGACAGGGGTCTTGGATGAAAAACTGTTTTTT.

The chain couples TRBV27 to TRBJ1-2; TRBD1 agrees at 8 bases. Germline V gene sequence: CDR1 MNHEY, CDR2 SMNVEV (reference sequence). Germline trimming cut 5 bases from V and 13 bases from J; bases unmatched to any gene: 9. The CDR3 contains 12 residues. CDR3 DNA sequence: TGTGCCAGCAGTAACCCGACAGGGGAAGTCACCTTC. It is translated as CASSNPTGEVTF.

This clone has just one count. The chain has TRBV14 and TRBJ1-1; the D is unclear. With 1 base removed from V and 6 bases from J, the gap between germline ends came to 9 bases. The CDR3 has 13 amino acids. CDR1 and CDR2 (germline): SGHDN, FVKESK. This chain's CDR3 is CASSQVFGAEAFF. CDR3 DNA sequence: TGTGCCAGCAGCCAAGTTTTTGGGGCTGAAGCTTTCTTT.

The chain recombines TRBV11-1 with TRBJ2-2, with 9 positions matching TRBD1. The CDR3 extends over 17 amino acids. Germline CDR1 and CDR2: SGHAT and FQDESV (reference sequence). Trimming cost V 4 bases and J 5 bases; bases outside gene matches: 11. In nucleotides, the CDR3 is TGTGCCAGCAGCTCTGTTCCGGGACAGGGCTTGACCGGGGAGCTGTTTTTT. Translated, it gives CASSSVPGQGLTGELFF.

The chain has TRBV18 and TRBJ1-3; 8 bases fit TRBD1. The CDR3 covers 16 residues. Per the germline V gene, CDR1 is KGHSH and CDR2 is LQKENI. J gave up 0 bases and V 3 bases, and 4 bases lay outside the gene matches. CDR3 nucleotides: TGTGCCAGCTCACCCCGGGACAGGAGCTCTGGAAACACCATATATTTT. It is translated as CASSPRDRSSGNTIYF.

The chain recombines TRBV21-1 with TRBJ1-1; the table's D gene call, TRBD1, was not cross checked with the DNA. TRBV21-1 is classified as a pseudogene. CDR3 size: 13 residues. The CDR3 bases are TGTGCCAGCAGCCAGGTAAGGCGAACAGAAGCTTTCTTT. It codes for CASSQVRRTEAFF.

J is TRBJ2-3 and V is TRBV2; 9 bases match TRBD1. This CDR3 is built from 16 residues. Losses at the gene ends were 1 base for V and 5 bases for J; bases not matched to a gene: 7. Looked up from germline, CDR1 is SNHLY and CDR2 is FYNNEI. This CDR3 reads CASSEGPGTGIDTQYF. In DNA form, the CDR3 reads TGTGCCAGCAGTGAAGGTCCGGGGACAGGGATAGATACGCAGTATTTT.

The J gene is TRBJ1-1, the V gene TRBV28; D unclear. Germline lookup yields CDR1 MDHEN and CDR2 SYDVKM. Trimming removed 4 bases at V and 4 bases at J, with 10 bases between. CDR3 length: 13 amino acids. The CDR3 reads CASSSMAGTEAFF. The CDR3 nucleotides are TGTGCCAGCAGTTCTATGGCAGGCACTGAAGCTTTCTTT.

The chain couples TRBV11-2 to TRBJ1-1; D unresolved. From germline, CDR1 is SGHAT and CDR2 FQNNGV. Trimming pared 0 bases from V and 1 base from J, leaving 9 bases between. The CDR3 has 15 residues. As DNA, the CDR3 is TGTGCCAGCAGCTTAGATCATTCCTCGAACACTGAAGCTTTCTTT. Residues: CASSLDHSSNTEAFF.

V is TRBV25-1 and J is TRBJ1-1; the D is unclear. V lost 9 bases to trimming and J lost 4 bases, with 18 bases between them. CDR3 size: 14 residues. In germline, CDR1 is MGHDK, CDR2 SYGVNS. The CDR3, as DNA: TGTGCCAGTAGAGATTGGGGAGCGGTCACTGAAGCTTTCTTT. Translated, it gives CASRDWGAVTEAFF. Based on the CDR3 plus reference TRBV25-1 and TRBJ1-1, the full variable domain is EADIYQTPRYLVIGTGKKITLECSQTMGHDKMYWYQQDPGMELHLIHYSYGVNSTEKGDLSSESTVSRIRTEHFPLTLESARPSHTSQYLCASRDWGAVTEAFFGQGTRLTVV.

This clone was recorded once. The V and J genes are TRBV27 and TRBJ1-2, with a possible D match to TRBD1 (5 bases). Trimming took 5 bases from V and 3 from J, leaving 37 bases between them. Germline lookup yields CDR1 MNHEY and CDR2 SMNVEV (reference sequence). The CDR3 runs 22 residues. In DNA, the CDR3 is TGTGCCAGCAGTCCCGGGGCCGGGAGGGCGGTGACTATGGCTGTACCCTACTATGGCTACACCTTC. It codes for CASSPGAGRAVTMAVPYYGYTF.

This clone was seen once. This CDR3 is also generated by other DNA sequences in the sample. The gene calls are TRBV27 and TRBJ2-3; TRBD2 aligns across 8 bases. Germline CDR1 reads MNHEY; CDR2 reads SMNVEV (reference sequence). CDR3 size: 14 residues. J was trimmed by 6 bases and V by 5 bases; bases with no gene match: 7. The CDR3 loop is CASSPLAGTDTQYF. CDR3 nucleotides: TGTGCCAGCAGTCCCTTAGCGGGGACGGATACGCAGTATTTT.